Sequencing of this T cell receptor beta chain was carried out in a study of blood T cell repertoires in COVID-19. In the authors' workflow: Reference gene primer amplification in the assay estimated nucleated cell counts. TCRdb's table, derived via immunoSEQ multiplex PCR, lists solely in-frame clones and lacks some. The D gene and trimming were derived from the DNA, and the V and J assignments and clone size from that table. The sample lists about 250,000 clones, 86% occurring once. The germline CDR1 and CDR2 sequences are LNHDA and SQIVND (reference sequence). V was pared by 4 bases and J by 4 bases, with 10 bases between. The CDR3 consists of 13 residues.

Material: peripheral blood. This clonotype was sampled from a woman aged 25 to 39 with active or convalescent COVID-19. V is TRBV19 and J is TRBJ2-5; D is unresolved. CDR3 amino acids: CASSTGLAETQYF. Here the CDR3 DNA reads TGTGCCAGTAGTACTGGTCTGGCAGAGACCCAGTACTTC. Variable domain in full (rest from reference TRBV19 and TRBJ2-5): DGGITQSPKYLFRKEGQNVTLSCEQNLNHDAMYWYRQDPGQGLRLIYYSQIVNDFQKGDIAEGYSVSREKKESFPLTVTSAQKNPTAFYLCASSTGLAETQYFGPGTRLLVL.